Listed below are T cell receptor beta chains from one sample, sequenced in a study of blood T cell repertoires in COVID-19. The repertoire was sequenced with immunoSEQ multiplex PCR; TCRdb's copy has only in-frame clones and lacks some. This sample carries tens of thousands of clones, around 85% of them seen once, and the ten largest clones take under 60%. Source material: peripheral blood. All receptors come from a man aged 50 to 60 with active or convalescent COVID-19. Both conserved end residues are part of each CDR3. The order of the fields is CDR3 length, clone size, V gene, J gene, D gene, CDR3 DNA, CDR3 protein. The D gene is left open where the match is weak. Some rows have no size entry. The others give once, few or many, or a class for an expanded clone.

CDR3 length: 13
clone size: .
V gene: TRBV25-1
J gene: TRBJ1-2
D gene: TRBD1
CDR3 DNA: TGTGCCAGCAGTGCCGGGACAGGTCCGGCGGACACCTTC
CDR3 protein: CASSAGTGPADTF

CDR3 length: 17
clone size: .
V gene: TRBV24-1
J gene: TRBJ2-1
D gene: TRBD1
CDR3 DNA: TGTGCCACCAGTGAAGGGCAAGGCAGGGGGCTTGGGAATGAGCAGTTCTTC
CDR3 protein: CATSEGQGRGLGNEQFF

CDR3 length: 13
clone size: .
V gene: TRBV11-2
J gene: TRBJ2-7
D gene: TRBD1
CDR3 DNA: TGTGCCAGCAGTACAGACAGGGGTTACGAGCAGTACTTC
CDR3 protein: CASSTDRGYEQYF

CDR3 length: 15
clone size: .
V gene: TRBV10-1
J gene: TRBJ1-1
D gene: TRBD1
CDR3 DNA: TGCGCCAGCAGTGAGTCGACCGGGACAGGGACTGAAGCTTTCTTT
CDR3 protein: CASSESTGTGTEAFF

CDR3 length: 11
clone size: once
V gene: TRBV29-1
J gene: TRBJ2-5
D gene: .
CDR3 DNA: TGCAGCGTTGAAAAGGGGGAGACCCAGTACTTC
CDR3 protein: CSVEKGETQYF

CDR3 length: 16
clone size: .
V gene: TRBV19
J gene: TRBJ2-2
D gene: TRBD2
CDR3 DNA: TGTGCCAGTAGTATCGGCCCGGGACTAGCGGTACGGGAGCTGTTTTTT
CDR3 protein: CASSIGPGLAVRELFF

CDR3 length: 12
clone size: few
V gene: TRBV29-1
J gene: TRBJ1-1
D gene: TRBD1
CDR3 DNA: TGCAGCGTTGTAGGGGGCGCTTCTGAAGCTTTCTTT
CDR3 protein: CSVVGGASEAFF

CDR3 length: 13
clone size: .
V gene: TRBV29-1
J gene: TRBJ1-1
D gene: .
CDR3 DNA: TGCAGCGTTGAAGGGCAGATGAACACTGAAGCTTTCTTT
CDR3 protein: CSVEGQMNTEAFF

CDR3 length: 15
clone size: .
V gene: TRBV5-1
J gene: TRBJ2-3
D gene: TRBD1
CDR3 DNA: TGCGCCAGCAGCTTCCGGGACAGTTACACAGATACGCAGTATTTT
CDR3 protein: CASSFRDSYTDTQYF

CDR3 length: 14
clone size: .
V gene: TRBV4-2
J gene: TRBJ2-5
D gene: .
CDR3 DNA: TGTGCCAGCAGCCAAGCTGGACTGCGAGGGACCCAGTACTTC
CDR3 protein: CASSQAGLRGTQYF

CDR3 length: 12
clone size: .
V gene: TRBV7-8
J gene: TRBJ2-7
D gene: TRBD1
CDR3 DNA: TGTGCCAGCAGCCGGACAGGCTACGAGCAGTACTTC
CDR3 protein: CASSRTGYEQYF

CDR3 length: 14
clone size: .
V gene: TRBV7-6
J gene: TRBJ1-6
D gene: .
CDR3 DNA: TGTGCCAGCAGCTTAGACGGCGGTAATTCACCCCTCCACTTT
CDR3 protein: CASSLDGGNSPLHF

CDR3 length: 13
clone size: .
V gene: TRBV11-2
J gene: TRBJ1-3
D gene: TRBD1
CDR3 DNA: TGTGCCAGCAGCCACTCGACAGGGAACACCATATATTTT
CDR3 protein: CASSHSTGNTIYF

CDR3 length: 15
clone size: .
V gene: TRBV29-1
J gene: TRBJ1-2
D gene: .
CDR3 DNA: TGCAGCGTTGAAGATCAGGGGTCTAGTGACGTGGGCTACACCTTC
CDR3 protein: CSVEDQGSSDVGYTF

CDR3 length: 14
clone size: .
V gene: TRBV5-1
J gene: TRBJ2-5
D gene: .
CDR3 DNA: TGCGCCAGCAGCTTGGCGGGGGAACAAAAGACCCAGTACTTC
CDR3 protein: CASSLAGEQKTQYF

CDR3 length: 16
clone size: .
V gene: TRBV14
J gene: TRBJ2-1
D gene: .
CDR3 DNA: TGTGCCAGCAGCCATTTAAACCGCCCGGCCTACAATGAGCAGTTCTTC
CDR3 protein: CASSHLNRPAYNEQFF

CDR3 length: 16
clone size: .
V gene: TRBV5-1
J gene: TRBJ2-3
D gene: TRBD2
CDR3 DNA: TGCGCCAGCAGCTTGCGAGCGGGGGGGCCGATTAATACGCAGTATTTT
CDR3 protein: CASSLRAGGPINTQYF

CDR3 length: 15
clone size: .
V gene: TRBV3-1/TRBV3-2
J gene: TRBJ1-5
D gene: TRBD1
CDR3 DNA: TGTGCCAGCAGCCATGGGACAGGGGGCGGTCAGCCCCAGCATTTT
CDR3 protein: CASSHGTGGGQPQHF

CDR3 length: 11
clone size: .
V gene: TRBV2
J gene: TRBJ1-1
D gene: .
CDR3 DNA: TGTGCCAGCGGGAGGGGTGCCGAAGCTTTCTTT
CDR3 protein: CASGRGAEAFF

CDR3 length: 14
clone size: .
V gene: TRBV7-9
J gene: TRBJ1-4
D gene: TRBD1
CDR3 DNA: TGTGCCAGCAGCAGAACAGGGGTGGTAGAAAAACTGTTTTTT
CDR3 protein: CASSRTGVVEKLFF

CDR3 length: 17
clone size: .
V gene: TRBV2
J gene: TRBJ2-7
D gene: TRBD2
CDR3 DNA: TGTGCCAGCAGTTCCGGGACTAGCGGATCAAACTCCTACGAGCAGTACTTC
CDR3 protein: CASSSGTSGSNSYEQYF

CDR3 length: 15
clone size: few
V gene: TRBV5-1
J gene: TRBJ2-1
D gene: .
CDR3 DNA: TGCGCCAGCAGCTTGGGCCCGCTCGGGGGTAATGAGCAGTTCTTC
CDR3 protein: CASSLGPLGGNEQFF

CDR3 length: 19
clone size: .
V gene: TRBV28
J gene: TRBJ2-6
D gene: .
CDR3 DNA: TGTGCCAGCAGTTCCACGGACATTTCAACTAACTCTGGGGCCAACGTCCTGACTTTC
CDR3 protein: CASSSTDISTNSGANVLTF

CDR3 length: 13
clone size: few
V gene: TRBV6-5
J gene: TRBJ2-2
D gene: .
CDR3 DNA: TGTGCCAGCAAACTATTGGTGTCCGGGGAGCTGTTTTTT
CDR3 protein: CASKLLVSGELFF

CDR3 length: 15
clone size: .
V gene: TRBV5-1
J gene: TRBJ2-2
D gene: .
CDR3 DNA: TGCGCCAGCAGCCTGGGGGGGACAGACACCGGGGAGCTGTTTTTT
CDR3 protein: CASSLGGTDTGELFF

CDR3 length: 15
clone size: .
V gene: TRBV5-1
J gene: TRBJ2-7
D gene: TRBD2
CDR3 DNA: TGCGCCAGCACCCTAGCGGGCGAGAACTCCTACGAGCAGTACTTC
CDR3 protein: CASTLAGENSYEQYF

CDR3 length: 12
clone size: .
V gene: TRBV20-1
J gene: TRBJ2-3
D gene: .
CDR3 DNA: TGCAGTGCTATTGACTGGCACGATACGCAGTATTTT
CDR3 protein: CSAIDWHDTQYF

CDR3 length: 16
clone size: once
V gene: TRBV7-6
J gene: TRBJ2-5
D gene: TRBD2
CDR3 DNA: TGTGCCAGCAGCTTAGCCCATCTAGCGGGGGCAGAGACCCAGTACTTC
CDR3 protein: CASSLAHLAGAETQYF

CDR3 length: 13
clone size: few
V gene: TRBV6-5
J gene: TRBJ1-2
D gene: TRBD1
CDR3 DNA: TGTGCCAGCAGTACAGGGGCGCCTCGAGGCTACACCTTC
CDR3 protein: CASSTGAPRGYTF

CDR3 length: 13
clone size: once
V gene: TRBV10-2
J gene: TRBJ1-5
D gene: TRBD1
CDR3 DNA: TGCGCCAGCAGAAGGACAGGGGATCAGCCCCAGCATTTT
CDR3 protein: CASRRTGDQPQHF

CDR3 length: 15
clone size: once
V gene: TRBV10-3
J gene: TRBJ2-7
D gene: TRBD1
CDR3 DNA: TGTGCCATCAACCATGACAGGGCAGATCCCTACGAGCAGTACTTC
CDR3 protein: CAINHDRADPYEQYF

CDR3 length: 14
clone size: .
V gene: TRBV2
J gene: TRBJ1-4
D gene: .
CDR3 DNA: TGTGCCAGCAGTGAAAGGTGGGGAGATGAAAAACTGTTTTTT
CDR3 protein: CASSERWGDEKLFF

CDR3 length: 15
clone size: .
V gene: TRBV7-9
J gene: TRBJ2-1
D gene: .
CDR3 DNA: TGTGCCACCCAACAGGGCTTAAGCTCCTACAATGAGCAGTTCTTC
CDR3 protein: CATQQGLSSYNEQFF